A selection of T cell receptor beta chains follows, all from one sample in a study of OX40 agonist ivuxolimab in advanced cancers. TCRdb's table, derived via immunoSEQ multiplex PCR, lists solely in-frame clones and lacks some. The repertoire holds tens of thousands of clones, with over 75% as singletons. Sample: CD4+ or CD8+ T cells sorted from blood, taken in a trial of the OX40 agonist ivuxolimab. Receptors originate from an adult with an advanced solid tumor such as melanoma, head and neck, liver or kidney cancer. Both conserved end residues are part of each CDR3. A D gene is named only where the DNA matches it firmly. A row's size may be missing; if present it is once, few, many or a size class.

TRBJ2-7 | TRBV7-9 | - | - | TGTGCCAGCAGCTCTTCCCACGAGCAGTACTTC | CASSSSHEQYF
TRBJ2-1 | TRBV7-2 | - | - | TGTGCCAGCAGCCCTAGAGGGAGACGGAGCTCCTACAATGAGCAGTTCTTC | CASSPRGRRSSYNEQFF
TRBJ2-2 | TRBV7-3 | TRBD1 | - | TGTGCCAGCAGCCCGAGGGGACAGGCCGACTTGACTTCGAACACCGGGGAGCTGTTTTTT | CASSPRGQADLTSNTGELFF
TRBJ1-2 | TRBV2 | - | - | TGTGCCAGCAGTACTCCCCGGGAGGCTATATTTGACTATGGCTACACCTTC | CASSTPREAIFDYGYTF
TRBJ2-5 | TRBV6-5 | - | - | TGTGCCAGCAGTTCCCTGGACAGACAAGAGACCCAGTACTTC | CASSSLDRQETQYF
TRBJ2-7 | TRBV6-5 | TRBD1 | once | TGTGCCAGCAGCCGACCCGGGACAGGTACCGAGCAGTACTTC | CASSRPGTGTEQYF
TRBJ2-1 | TRBV7-9 | - | - | TGTGCCAGCAGCCTGAGGTTGGGGGCCATGGATGAGCAGTTCTTC | CASSLRLGAMDEQFF
TRBJ1-4 | TRBV4-1 | - | once | TGCGCCAGCAGCCAGGGTAATGAAAAACTGTTTTTT | CASSQGNEKLFF
TRBJ2-2 | TRBV10-3 | TRBD1 | - | TGTGCCATCATGACGACGGACAGGGGGCAAGCCGGGGAGCTGTTTTTT | CAIMTTDRGQAGELFF
TRBJ2-1 | TRBV27 | - | once | TGTGCCAGCAGTTTAGCAGGAGATCTCTACAATGAGCAGTTCTTC | CASSLAGDLYNEQFF
TRBJ1-1 | TRBV28 | - | - | TGTGCCAGCAGTTTGATTGGGCTCCAGGTGAACACTGAAGCTTTCTTT | CASSLIGLQVNTEAFF
TRBJ2-3 | TRBV7-9 | - | - | TGTGCCAGCATCCCTTCATCCGGGGACTCCTCAGATACGCAGTATTTT | CASIPSSGDSSDTQYF
TRBJ2-1 | TRBV5-1 | TRBD2 | - | TGCGCCAGCAGCCCCCGGCTTGCGGGGGGGCCCATGGATGAGCAGTTCTTC | CASSPRLAGGPMDEQFF
TRBJ1-6 | TRBV28 | - | - | TGCGGGGCCAGCACGGGGCAACATAATTCACCCCTCCACTTT | CGASTGQHNSPLHF
TRBJ2-7 | TRBV9 | TRBD1 | - | TGTGCCAGCAGCGTCGGACAGGGGACATACGAGCAGTACTTC | CASSVGQGTYEQYF
TRBJ2-7 | TRBV4-3 | TRBD2 | - | TGCGCCAGCAGCCAAGGCCGGGACTATCAATACGAGCAGTACTTC | CASSQGRDYQYEQYF
TRBJ2-7 | TRBV13 | - | - | TGTGCCAGCAGCTTAGAAGAGGGACCGGGGTACGAGCAGTACTTC | CASSLEEGPGYEQYF
TRBJ2-5 | TRBV5-5 | - | - | TGTGCCAGCAACGACCCGGGGCTATACGGGGAGACCCAGTACTTC | CASNDPGLYGETQYF
TRBJ1-2 | TRBV7-8 | TRBD1 | - | TGTGCCAGCAGCTTAGGGGGGACAGGGGGCTATGGCTACACCTTC | CASSLGGTGGYGYTF
TRBJ1-2 | TRBV9 | TRBD1 | - | TGTGCCAGCAGCGCCGACAGGGACCACTCCCACTATGGCTACACCTTC | CASSADRDHSHYGYTF
TRBJ1-2 | TRBV5-6 | - | few | TGTGCCAGCAGCGGGAGGCGCGGGGCTGGCTACACCTTC | CASSGRRGAGYTF
TRBJ1-1 | TRBV2 | - | - | TGTGCCAGCAGTGAAAGCGTACAGGGCGAGGACACTGAAGCTTTCTTT | CASSESVQGEDTEAFF
TRBJ2-1 | TRBV4-3 | - | - | TGCGCCAGCAGCCAAGACAGTAGGAGCTACAATGAGCAGTTCTTC | CASSQDSRSYNEQFF
TRBJ2-7 | TRBV5-6 | - | - | TGTGCCAGCAGCTTGTTCTACGAGCAGTACTTC | CASSLFYEQYF
TRBJ2-7 | TRBV28 | - | - | TGTGCCAGCCGCCCAGCGGCGGGATATGCCTACGAGCAGTACTTC | CASRPAAGYAYEQYF
TRBJ2-1 | TRBV5-1 | TRBD1 | - | TGCGCCAGCAGCTTCTTTTTAGGGGGCGGTGAGCAGTTCTTC | CASSFFLGGGEQFF
TRBJ2-3 | TRBV6-4 | - | - | TGTGCCAGCAGTGATGTGCCAGGTAGCACAGATACGCAGTATTTT | CASSDVPGSTDTQYF